This entry lists 15 T cell receptor beta chains sequenced from one sample in a study of cytomegalovirus exposure and HLA in healthy donors. 60 Vbeta and 13 Jbeta primers were used in PCR. Libraries were prepared by immunoSEQ multiplex PCR; TCRdb keeps only in-frame clonotypes and omits some of them. The data contain over 85,000 clones, 60% to 80% of them seen just once; the ten biggest clones take up 7.7%. Sequencing was performed on PBMCs. The receptors were sampled from a female donor in good health and CMV-seronegative.

This chain uses TRBV18 with TRBJ2-3, with 16 positions matching TRBD2. The J segment lost 4 bases and the V segment lost 3 bases, leaving 7 bases of the junction unmatched. Germline V CDR1 and CDR2: KGHSH, LQKENI. The CDR3 is 18 amino acids. CDR3 coding DNA: TGTGCCAGCTCACCTAGTCCCGGGACTAGCGGGAGGGCAGATACGCAGTATTTT. Protein product: CASSPSPGTSGRADTQYF.

Only a few counts were recorded for this clone. V gene TRBV4-3 combines with J gene TRBJ2-3, with D possibly TRBD2 on 7 matching bases. The CDR3 sequence is 20 residues long. V was shortened by 1 base and J by 2 bases, with 25 bases between the two germline ends. Germline V gives CDR1 LGHNA, CDR2 YSLEER. CDR3 in amino acids: CASSQAYRVSGGPYTDTQYF. The CDR3 bases are TGCGCCAGCAGCCAAGCGTACAGGGTTTCGGGGGGACCTTACACAGATACGCAGTATTTT.

This clone showed up just a few times. The V gene is TRBV28, the J gene TRBJ1-2; no clear D. V lost 5 bases and J lost 1, with 17 bases in between. The CDR3 sequence is 16 residues long. CDR1 and CDR2 (germline): MDHEN, SYDVKM. CDR3: CASSTHPGRLNYGYTF. CDR3 in DNA: TGTGCCAGCAGTACCCACCCCGGAAGACTTAACTATGGCTACACCTTC.

The rearrangement joins TRBV6-5 to TRBJ2-1, with a weak D call TRBD2 (6 bases). V was shortened by 5 bases and J by 9 bases, with 8 bases between the two germline ends. There are 11 residues in the CDR3. CDR1 is MNHEY, CDR2 SVGAGI, per germline. The CDR3 is CASSRRGEQFF. CDR3 bases: TGTGCCAGCAGTAGGAGGGGTGAGCAGTTCTTC.

This chain links TRBV5-6 with TRBJ1-2; the D gene is possibly TRBD1 (6 bases). The CDR3 loop spans 14 amino acids. Trimming stripped 5 bases from V and 5 bases from J, with 16 bases between. Germline loops: CDR1 SGHDT, CDR2 YYEEEE. CDR3 amino acids: CASSYLQGAYGYTF. The CDR3 DNA sequence: TGTGCCAGCAGTTACCTACAGGGCGCGTATGGCTACACCTTC. Full variable domain (missing parts from reference TRBV5-6 and TRBJ1-2): DAGVTQSPTHLIKTRGQQVTLRCSPKSGHDTVSWYQQALGQGPQFIFQYYEEEERQRGNFPDRFSGHQFPNYSSELNVNALLLGDSALYLCASSYLQGAYGYTFGSGTRLTVV.

CDR3 sequence: CASSLVGGAPNQPQHF. The CDR3 DNA reads TGTGCCAGCAGCTTAGTTGGGGGCGCCCCCAATCAGCCCCAGCATTTT. The chain joins TRBV7-6 to TRBJ1-5; a possible D gene is TRBD1 (6 bases). The ends were cut back, 1 base at V and 3 bases at J, with 13 bases in the middle. The CDR3 loop spans 16 amino acids. The germline gives CDR1 SGHVS, CDR2 FNYEAQ. The complete variable domain, with remaining parts taken from reference TRBV7-6 and TRBJ1-5, reads GAGVSQSPRYKVTKRGQDVALRCDPISGHVSLYWYRQALGQGPEFLTYFNYEAQQDKSGLPNDRFSAERPEGSISTLTIQRTEQRDSAMYRCASSLVGGAPNQPQHFGDGTRLSIL.

V gene TRBV18 combines with J gene TRBJ1-3; TRBD1 matches at 7 bases. The V gene end was trimmed by 4 bases and the J gene end by 0 bases; junction bases not matched to a gene: 6. CDR1 and CDR2 (germline): KGHSH, LQKENI. The length of the CDR3 is 16 residues. The DNA of the CDR3 is TGTGCCAGCTCACTGGGACAGCTACTCTCTGGAAACACCATATATTTT. Protein: CASSLGQLLSGNTIYF.

V gene TRBV18 combines with J gene TRBJ2-2, with D possibly matching TRBD1 (5 bases). V gave up 6 bases and J gave up 2 bases, with 19 bases separating them. Germline V lookup: CDR1 KGHSH, CDR2 LQKENI. The CDR3 is 17 residues long. The CDR3 reads CASSDRYTDSNTGELFF. CDR3 in DNA: TGTGCCAGCTCGGACCGCTACACCGACAGTAACACCGGGGAGCTGTTTTTT.

This clone was seen only once. The CDR3, as DNA: TGTGCCAGCAGCTCCCAGGGGGATATGCAGTACTTC. Translation: CASSSQGDMQYF. This sequence joins TRBV7-3 and TRBJ2-7; 7 nucleotides agree with TRBD1. CDR1 and CDR2 (germline): SGHTA, FQGTGA. J lost 9 bases, V lost 4 bases, and 6 bases had no gene match. The CDR3 length is 12 residues. The variable domain in full, with the rest retrieved from reference TRBV7-3 and TRBJ2-7, is GAGVSQTPSNKVTEKGKYVELRCDPISGHTALYWYRQSLGQGPEFLIYFQGTGAADDSGLPNDRFFAVRPEGSVSTLKIQRTERGDSAVYLCASSSQGDMQYFGPGTRLTVT.

V is TRBV4-3 and J is TRBJ2-2; 8 bases align to TRBD2. With 0 bases clipped from V and 2 bases from J, the junction kept 5 bases outside the gene matches. Germline CDR1 is LGHNA and CDR2 is YSLEER. The CDR3 extends over 17 amino acids. In nucleotides, the CDR3 is TGCGCCAGCAGCCAAGATCGGCTAGCGGGTAACACCGGGGAGCTGTTTTTT. As protein: CASSQDRLAGNTGELFF.

V and J are TRBV5-4 and TRBJ2-1, with 10 bases matching TRBD2. With V trimmed by 4 bases and J by 7 bases, 5 bases remained unmatched. This CDR3 is 14 amino acids long. Germline V gene data show CDR1 as SGHNT and CDR2 as YYREEE (reference sequence). Here the CDR3 reads CASSLAGAKNEQFF. In DNA, the CDR3 is TGTGCCAGCAGCCTAGCGGGAGCTAAAAATGAGCAGTTCTTC.

The chain carries TRBV18 and TRBJ2-7, with a tentative D call TRBD1 (6 bases). This CDR3 is built from 14 residues. Trimming took 4 bases from V and 3 from J, leaving 13 bases between them. The V gene's germline CDR1 is KGHSH and CDR2 LQKENI. The CDR3 loop is CASSLTGLGYEQYF. As DNA, the CDR3 is TGTGCCAGCTCACTTACAGGGTTAGGCTACGAGCAGTACTTC.

The chain is built from TRBV7-2 and TRBJ2-5; 7 positions match TRBD2. CDR3 length: 15 amino acids. Looked up from germline, CDR1 is SGHTA and CDR2 is FQGNSA. V shed 5 bases, J shed 1 base, and the junction held 7 bases outside the gene matches. CDR3 amino acids: CASSLVGLTQETQYF. The DNA of the CDR3 is TGTGCCAGCAGCCTAGTGGGACTAACCCAAGAGACCCAGTACTTC.

This clone was seen a handful of times. The V gene is TRBV4-2, the J gene TRBJ2-1; 7 bases map to TRBD2. The CDR3 totals 14 residues. Unmatched junction bases numbered 3, after V lost 1 base and J lost 6 bases. CDR1 and CDR2 from the germline V gene are LGHNA and YNFKEQ. CDR3 nucleotides: TGTGCCAGCAGCCAAGTCGGGGGGTCCAATGAGCAGTTCTTC. This translates into CASSQVGGSNEQFF.

The rearrangement joins TRBV5-1 to TRBJ2-1, with D possibly TRBD2 on 5 matching bases. Germline lookup yields CDR1 SGHRS and CDR2 YFSETQ. The CDR3 has 15 residues. V was pared by 0 bases and J by 3 bases, with 10 bases between. The CDR3 DNA sequence: TGCGCCAGCAGCTTGGCTTCTAGCTACTACAATGAGCAGTTCTTC. This codes for CASSLASSYYNEQFF.